This TCR beta chain originates from a study of CD8+ T cells in alopecia areata. Broader study findings: Especially in alopecia totalis/universalis, lesional scalp showed greater clonality than normal scalp did. Scalp samples also yield sequences from resident alphabeta T cells of normal skin.

As the sequencing template, cDNA was produced by extracting RNA and reverse transcribing it. TCRdb's copy holds only in-frame clones and misses some; the assay was immunoSEQ multiplex PCR. The profile shows 170,000 or so clones, around 63% of them singletons. As part of sample collection, lesional scalp punch biopsies and peripheral blood were taken from alopecia areata patients. Details on this clone: The antigen remains undetermined.

Germline loops: CDR1 DFQATT, CDR2 SNEGSKA (reference sequence). The CDR3 extends over 11 amino acids. The V end lost 6 bases, the J end lost 3 bases, and 9 bases lay between the germline ends. The receptor's source is a human donor with alopecia areata. The J gene is TRBJ2-7, the V gene TRBV20-1; D gene unclear. Sequences were derived from CD4+ T cells sorted from blood, sampled at week 0. CDR3 residues: CSAWRLYEQYF. For the CDR3, the DNA is TGCAGTGCGTGGAGACTCTACGAGCAGTACTTC.